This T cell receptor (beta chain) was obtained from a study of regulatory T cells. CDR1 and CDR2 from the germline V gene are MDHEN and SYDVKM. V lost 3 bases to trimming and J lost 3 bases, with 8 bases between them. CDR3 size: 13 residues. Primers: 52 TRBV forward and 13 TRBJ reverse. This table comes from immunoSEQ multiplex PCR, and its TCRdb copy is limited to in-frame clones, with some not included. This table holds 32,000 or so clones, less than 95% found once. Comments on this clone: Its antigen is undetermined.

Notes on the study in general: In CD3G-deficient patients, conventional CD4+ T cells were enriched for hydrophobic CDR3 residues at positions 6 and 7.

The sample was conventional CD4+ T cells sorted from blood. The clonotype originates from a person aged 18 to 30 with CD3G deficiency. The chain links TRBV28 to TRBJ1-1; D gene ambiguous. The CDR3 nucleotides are TGTGCCAGCAGTTTGAAGGCGGACACTGAAGCTTTCTTT. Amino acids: CASSLKADTEAFF.